These 24 T cell receptor beta chains share one sample of origin, sequenced in a study of CD8+ T cells in alopecia areata. The treatment: oral pan-JAK inhibitor, 5-10 mg twice daily. cDNA reverse transcribed from extracted RNA served as the sequencing template. Clones were sequenced by immunoSEQ multiplex PCR, and TCRdb holds only the in-frame ones, with some missing. Among approximately 180,000 clones listed, roughly 53% were seen once. The sequencing here drew on CD8+ T cells sorted from blood, taken at week 24, from a patient treated with tofacitinib. The receptors here all came from a human donor with alopecia areata.

V is TRBV10-2 and J is TRBJ2-1; D unresolved. CDR3 length equals 10 residues. V lost 3 bases, J lost 8 bases, and 2 bases lay in between. The germline CDR1 and CDR2 sequences are WSHSY and SAAADI. The CDR3 DNA follows: TGCGCCAGCAGTGAAGATGAGCAGTTCTTC. Amino acid sequence: CASSEDEQFF.

This clone has more than one count but fewer than ten. The chain carries TRBV30 and TRBJ2-1; 9 bases are a match to TRBD2. This CDR3 is 16 amino acids long. With V trimmed by 1 base and J by 8 bases, 12 bases remained unmatched. The V gene's germline CDR1 is GTSNPN and CDR2 SVGIG (reference sequence). CDR3 sequence (DNA): TGTGCCTGGAGTGGCCGACTTGCGGGGGGGATGGATGAGCAGTTCTTC. It translates to CAWSGRLAGGMDEQFF.

This chain uses TRBV5-1 with TRBJ1-1, with a tentative D call TRBD1 (6 bases). This CDR3 region has 12 residues. Trimming took 5 bases from V and 7 from J, leaving 12 bases between them. CDR1 and CDR2 from the germline V gene are SGHRS and YFSETQ. CDR3 bases: TGCGCCAGCAGTCACAACAGGGATGAAGCTTTCTTT. This codes for CASSHNRDEAFF.

The chain is built from TRBV27 and TRBJ2-3; D is unclear. The CDR3 has 15 residues. V lost 3 bases, J lost 3 bases, and 13 bases lay in between. Germline assignment: CDR1 MNHEY and CDR2 SMNVEV (reference sequence). CDR3 loop: CASSFMGVRTDTQYF. In DNA form, the CDR3 reads TGTGCCAGCAGTTTCATGGGTGTGAGGACAGATACGCAGTATTTT.

The chain carries TRBV30 and TRBJ1-6; 11 bases are a match to TRBD1. V lost 2 bases and J lost 6; bases outside the gene matches: 3. CDR3 size: 15 residues. Germline V gives CDR1 GTSNPN, CDR2 SVGIG (reference sequence). The CDR3 coding sequence is TGTGCCTGGAGTACCGGGACAGGGGGTAATTCACCCCTCCACTTT. It yields the protein CAWSTGTGGNSPLHF.

V is TRBV11-3 and J is TRBJ1-6; no reliable D call. CDR3 size: 14 residues. The germline gives CDR1 SGHNT, CDR2 YENEEA. Deletions cut 6 bases from V and 6 bases from J, with 12 bases between. Here the CDR3 reads CASRPRSSNSPLHF. CDR3 DNA: TGTGCCAGCAGACCACGGAGTAGTAATTCACCCCTCCACTTT.

This clone was observed a few times. This chain connects TRBV19 to TRBJ1-1; D gene ambiguous. This CDR3 comprises 12 residues. Germline CDR1 is LNHDA and CDR2 is SQIVND (reference sequence). V lost 7 bases, J lost 8 bases, and 14 bases lay in between. In DNA, the CDR3 is TGTGCCAGTATCGGTCCGATGAGGGAAGCTTTCTTT. As protein: CASIGPMREAFF.

The chain is built from TRBV5-6 and TRBJ2-2; 10 bases line up with TRBD1. CDR1 and CDR2 from the germline V gene are SGHDT and YYEEEE. The CDR3 has 16 residues. The V gene end was trimmed by 4 bases and the J gene end by 5 bases; junction bases not matched to a gene: 8. Here the CDR3 reads CASSADDRGRTGELFF. For the CDR3, the DNA is TGTGCCAGCAGCGCGGACGACAGGGGGCGTACCGGGGAGCTGTTTTTT.

The genes are TRBV27 and TRBJ2-7; 8 bases agree with TRBD1. After removal of 6 bases from V and 4 bases from J, the junction contained 8 bases not matched to a gene. The CDR3 is made up of 14 amino acids. Per germline, CDR1 MNHEY and CDR2 SMNVEV (reference sequence). The CDR3 DNA is TGTGCCAGCAGCTTCGGACAGGGTGGGTACGAGCAGTACTTC. It encodes CASSFGQGGYEQYF.

The chain is built from TRBV7-8 and TRBJ2-7, with 9 bases fitting TRBD1. From germline, CDR1 is SGHVS and CDR2 FQNEAQ. The CDR3 runs 14 residues. V lost 0 bases and J lost 5; bases outside the gene matches: 2. The CDR3 is CASSLAGTGHEQYF. In DNA, the CDR3 is TGTGCCAGCAGCTTAGCCGGGACAGGGCACGAGCAGTACTTC.

This clone was seen more than once but under ten times. The J gene is TRBJ2-7, the V gene TRBV4-3; D possibly corresponds to TRBD1 (6 bases). Germline values: CDR1 LGHNA, CDR2 YSLEER. The V end lost 1 base, the J end lost 3 bases, and 13 bases lay between the germline ends. This CDR3 has 15 residues. CDR3 nucleotides: TGCGCCAGCAGCCAAGCCTCGACAGGAATCTACGAGCAGTACTTC. This codes for CASSQASTGIYEQYF.

This clone was observed a few times. V and J are TRBV14 and TRBJ2-6; TRBD2 might be the D (5 bases). Germline-derived CDR1 and CDR2 are SGHDN and FVKESK. The length of the CDR3 is 19 residues. The ends were cut back, 3 bases at V and 7 bases at J, with 25 bases in the middle. CDR3 coding DNA: TGTGCCAGCAGCCAGAGGGCTATTATTGGGATTTCTGTTGCCAACGTCCTGACTTTC. Encoded protein: CASSQRAIIGISVANVLTF.

This clone has only a few counts. V gene TRBV14 combines with J gene TRBJ1-2; unclear D gene. CDR1 is SGHDN and CDR2 is FVKESK in the germline V gene. The CDR3 is made up of 17 amino acids. V lost 1 base and J 6 bases, leaving 21 bases between the germline ends. Here the CDR3 reads CASSQGRVMTDIDGYTF. Here the CDR3 DNA reads TGTGCCAGCAGCCAAGGTCGCGTTATGACTGACATTGATGGCTACACCTTC.

The CDR3 DNA sequence: TGTGCCAGCACTGGGTGGGGGACAGGGAGTCCCCTCTTTGATGGCTACACCTTC. This encodes CASTGWGTGSPLFDGYTF. This chain connects TRBV2 to TRBJ1-2; 9 positions match TRBD1. V lost 7 bases, J lost 6 bases, and 21 bases stayed unmatched. CDR1 is SNHLY and CDR2 is FYNNEI in the germline V gene. The CDR3 consists of 18 residues.

The chain links TRBV11-2 to TRBJ1-6; no clear D. Trimming stripped 1 base from V and 4 bases from J, with 11 bases between. The germline gives CDR1 SGHAT, CDR2 FQNNGV. This CDR3 spans 16 amino acids. The CDR3 loop reads CASSLGVWDYNSPLHF. In nucleotides, the CDR3 is TGTGCCAGCAGCTTAGGAGTCTGGGATTATAATTCACCCCTCCACTTT.

This chain links TRBV5-1 with TRBJ1-1; 8 nucleotides match TRBD1. This CDR3 comprises 15 residues. V lost 0 bases and J lost 5; bases outside the gene matches: 6. The germline CDR1 and CDR2 sequences are SGHRS and YFSETQ. CDR3 coding DNA: TGCGCCAGCAGCTTGGGCCAGGGGGCGATGACTGAAGCTTTCTTT. It translates to CASSLGQGAMTEAFF.

This clone has just a few counts. This sequence joins TRBV29-1 and TRBJ2-2; 7 positions agree with TRBD1. The germline gives CDR1 SQVTM, CDR2 ANQGSEA. Trimming took 4 bases from V and 6 from J; bases not matched to a gene: 2. This CDR3 has 12 residues. The CDR3 nucleotides are TGCAGCGTTGGGACAGGATCCGGGGAGCTGTTTTTT. It specifies CSVGTGSGELFF.

This clone was counted only a few times. The chain carries TRBV7-2 and TRBJ2-3; 10 bases match TRBD2. The germline gives CDR1 SGHTA, CDR2 FQGNSA. This CDR3 comprises 16 residues. The ends lost 5 bases at V and 0 bases at J; junction bases unmatched: 5. DNA of the CDR3: TGTGCCAGCAGCCCGGGACTAGCGCCGAGCACAGATACGCAGTATTTT. Encoded protein: CASSPGLAPSTDTQYF.

This clone was detected a few times. This chain connects TRBV7-9 to TRBJ1-5, with a weak D call TRBD1 (5 bases). V was trimmed by 1 base and J by 3 bases, leaving 7 bases between them. Germline values: CDR1 SEHNR, CDR2 FQNEAQ (reference sequence). There are 14 residues in the CDR3. The CDR3: CASSLGQTNQPQHF. CDR3 nucleotides: TGTGCCAGCAGCTTAGGACAGACCAATCAGCCCCAGCATTTT.

This clone turned up a few times. The chain joins TRBV19 to TRBJ2-3, with 7 bases aligning to TRBD2. The V gene's germline CDR1 is LNHDA and CDR2 SQIVND (reference sequence). The CDR3 extends over 16 amino acids. V lost 5 bases and J lost 1; bases outside the gene matches: 9. This CDR3 is CASSHPSGVGTDTQYF. For the CDR3, the DNA is TGTGCCAGTAGTCACCCTAGCGGAGTTGGCACAGATACGCAGTATTTT. Supplemented by reference TRBV19 and TRBJ2-3, the full variable domain reads DGGITQSPKYLFRKEGQNVTLSCEQNLNHDAMYWYRQDPGQGLRLIYYSQIVNDFQKGDIAEGYSVSREKKESFPLTVTSAQKNPTAFYLCASSHPSGVGTDTQYFGPGTRLTVL.

The chain employs TRBV10-2 and TRBJ2-3; D tentatively reads TRBD1 or TRBD2 (5 bases each). Germline V gene lookup returns CDR1 WSHSY and CDR2 SAAADI. There are 15 residues in the CDR3. V was pared by 0 bases and J by 1 base, with 8 bases between. As DNA, the CDR3 is TGCGCCAGCAGTGAGTCGGGGCGGGGCACAGATACGCAGTATTTT. The encoded protein is CASSESGRGTDTQYF.

This clone was counted between two and nine times. The rearrangement joins TRBV19 to TRBJ1-5; 9 bases are a match to TRBD1. Germline CDR1 reads LNHDA; CDR2 reads SQIVND (reference sequence). This CDR3 spans 16 amino acids. After removal of 4 bases from V and 0 bases from J, the junction contained 4 bases not matched to a gene. The CDR3 here is CASSRQGEHSNQPQHF. In DNA, the CDR3 is TGTGCCAGTAGTAGACAGGGGGAACATAGCAATCAGCCCCAGCATTTT.

The chain carries TRBV19 and TRBJ1-5; D uncertain. CDR1 and CDR2 from the germline V gene are LNHDA and SQIVND (reference sequence). V lost 5 bases and J lost 6, with 17 bases in between. The CDR3 has 15 residues. The CDR3 nucleotides read TGTGCCAGTAGTGTCCCACGGGCTTTGGGTCAGCCCCAGCATTTT. Translation gives CASSVPRALGQPQHF.

The rearrangement links TRBV27 to TRBJ1-5; a weak D match, TRBD1 (6 bases). V lost 5 bases to trimming and J lost 3 bases, with 11 bases between them. The CDR3 length is 14 residues. Germline V gene lookup returns CDR1 MNHEY and CDR2 SMNVEV (reference sequence). This chain's CDR3 is CASSNRDNNQPQHF. The CDR3 DNA reads TGTGCCAGCAGTAACCGGGACAACAATCAGCCCCAGCATTTT.